The 10 T cell receptor beta chains below were found in one sample sequenced in a study of shared clonotypes between healthy human individuals. Sequenced by immunoSEQ multiplex PCR; TCRdb stores in-frame clones only, minus some. This repertoire shows about 480,000 clones, roughly 78% found once; its top ten account for under 15%. The sequencing input was PBMCs. Receptors were obtained from a woman between 35 and 50 years old in good health. Some clones in this sample may be carry-over from other donors' samples.

The chain joins TRBV10-1 to TRBJ2-3; TRBD2 matches at 12 bases. The V gene end was trimmed by 3 bases and the J gene end by 5 bases; junction bases not matched to a gene: 3. CDR1 is WNHNN and CDR2 is SYGVQD in the germline V gene (reference sequence). The CDR3 sequence is 15 residues long. DNA of the CDR3: TGCGCCAGCAGTGAACCGGGACTAGCGGGAGATACGCAGTATTTT. It yields the protein CASSEPGLAGDTQYF.

The genes are TRBV6-1 and TRBJ2-1, with 12 bases fitting TRBD2. The trim removed 6 bases at V and 8 bases at J, leaving 5 bases unmatched. The CDR3 is made up of 14 amino acids. Germline lookup yields CDR1 MNHNS and CDR2 SASEGT. CDR3: CASSGLAGYYEQFF. CDR3 DNA sequence: TGTGCCAGCAGCGGACTAGCGGGGTACTATGAGCAGTTCTTC.

The V call is TRBV15, the J call TRBJ2-2; 8 bases are a match to TRBD2. V lost 0 bases to trimming and J lost 4 bases; unmatched junction nucleotides: 10. The CDR3 has 18 residues. Germline values: CDR1 LNHNV, CDR2 YYDKDF (reference sequence). CDR3 residues: CATSRDLGGLGVTGELFF. As DNA, the CDR3 is TGTGCCACCAGCAGAGATCTCGGGGGACTAGGGGTCACCGGGGAGCTGTTTTTT. Full variable domain (outside the CDR3, taken from reference TRBV15 and TRBJ2-2): DAMVIQNPRYQVTQFGKPVTLSCSQTLNHNVMYWYQQKSSQAPKLLFHYYDKDFNNEADTPDNFQSRRPNTSFCFLDIRSPGLGDTAMYLCATSRDLGGLGVTGELFFGEGSRLTVL.

About this clone itself: One end of the junction is discordant with germline, which a read error may explain. The chain employs TRBV5-1 and TRBJ1-1; tentative D call: TRBD1 (5 bases). Germline loops: CDR1 SGHRS, CDR2 YFSETQ. This CDR3 is 16 amino acids long. The CDR3 region has the DNA TGCGCCAGCAGCTTGGAGGGTACAGGAGTTGGTTTGGAAGTTTTCTTT. Protein sequence: CASSLEGTGVGLEVFF.

The chain has TRBV15 and TRBJ1-5; D is unclear. V was trimmed by 0 bases and J by 3 bases, leaving 6 bases between them. The CDR3 extends over 14 amino acids. The germline CDR1 and CDR2 sequences are LNHNV and YYDKDF (reference sequence). The CDR3 sequence: CATSRDSVNQPQHF. The CDR3 nucleotides read TGTGCCACCAGCAGAGACAGTGTCAATCAGCCCCAGCATTTT.

The rearrangement joins TRBV6-4 to TRBJ2-2, with 9 bases identical to TRBD2. After removal of 7 bases from V and 0 bases from J, the junction contained 3 bases not matched to a gene. Germline V gives CDR1 MRHNA, CDR2 SNTAGT. The CDR3 length is 15 residues. The CDR3 DNA reads TGTGCCAGCACAAGGACTAGCGCGAACACCGGGGAGCTGTTTTTT. Encoded protein: CASTRTSANTGELFF.

This chain links TRBV7-9 with TRBJ2-7, with a weak D call TRBD2 (6 bases). The CDR3 runs to 12 residues. Germline values: CDR1 SEHNR, CDR2 FQNEAQ (reference sequence). The V gene lost 5 bases and the J gene lost 6 bases, with 11 bases spanning the gap. DNA of the CDR3: TGTGCCAGCAGCGCGGGGTCCGGCGAGCAGTACTTC. This codes for CASSAGSGEQYF.

The chain carries TRBV11-2 and TRBJ1-2; a possible D gene is TRBD1 (6 bases). CDR3 length: 15 residues. CDR1 is SGHAT, CDR2 FQNNGV, per germline. With 2 bases removed from V and 7 bases from J, the gap between germline ends came to 17 bases. CDR3 loop: CASSLNGGQYSGYTF. CDR3 DNA sequence: TGTGCCAGCAGCTTAAACGGGGGGCAGTACAGTGGCTACACCTTC.

This clone appeared a few times. CDR3 bases: TGTGCCAGCAGTTCAATCCAGCAGTACTTC. Translated, it gives CASSSIQQYF. The chain recombines TRBV28 with TRBJ2-7; D remains ambiguous. Germline CDR1 reads MDHEN; CDR2 reads SYDVKM. The CDR3 spans 10 residues. Trimming took off 4 bases at V and 8 bases at J, with 6 bases between the two ends.

This clone appeared a single time. CDR3 region: CASSLVAGGDNEQFF. Here the CDR3 DNA reads TGCGCCAGCAGCTTGGTAGCGGGAGGTGACAATGAGCAGTTCTTC. The chain uses TRBV5-1 and TRBJ2-1; 10 positions match TRBD2. CDR3 length equals 15 residues. Germline CDR1 reads SGHRS; CDR2 reads YFSETQ. With V trimmed by 0 bases and J by 5 bases, 2 bases remained unmatched.